Given below is one T cell receptor beta chain in context. Its antigen is not identified. This specimen includes other DNA sequences encoding the same CDR3. This entry belongs to a study of shared clonotypes between healthy human individuals. General observations from the study: Sequencing of the sorted subsets was shown by rarefaction to be incomplete despite large depth. Naive CD4 clonotype sharing across a few donors was about 5.3%.

The germline CDR1 and CDR2 sequences are SGHTA and FQGTGA. The CDR3 spans 13 residues. The V and J ends lost 3 bases and 2 bases respectively, with 7 bases between them. Sequencing used immunoSEQ multiplex PCR; TCRdb keeps in-frame clones, though not all of them. The sample holds some 1,100,000 clones, approximately 80% seen once. This TCR was recovered from a man aged 18 to 29 in good health. Some clones in this sample may be carry-over from other donors' samples. Specimen: memory CD4+ T cells from PBMCs. Subset here: CD45RA-negative fraction. The chain couples TRBV7-3 to TRBJ2-5; D might be TRBD1 (6 bases). Here the CDR3 reads CASSFGQQETQYF. DNA of the CDR3: TGTGCCAGCAGCTTTGGACAGCAAGAGACCCAGTACTTC.